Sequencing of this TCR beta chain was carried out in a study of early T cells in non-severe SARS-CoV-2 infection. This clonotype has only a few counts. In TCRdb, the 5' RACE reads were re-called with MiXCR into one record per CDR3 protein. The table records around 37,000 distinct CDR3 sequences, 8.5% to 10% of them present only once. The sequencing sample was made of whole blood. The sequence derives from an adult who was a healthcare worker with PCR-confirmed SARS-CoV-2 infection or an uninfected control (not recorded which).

The CDR3 sequence: CASSRFAALRAGELFF. CDR3 sequence (DNA): TGTGCCAGCAGTCGATTCGCGGCCCTTAGAGCCGGGGAGCTGTTTTTT. The chain carries TRBV11-2 and TRBJ2-2; D gene unclear. V lost 6 bases, J lost 6 bases, and 20 bases lay in between. The CDR3 length is 16 residues. Germline CDR1 is SGHAT and CDR2 is FQNNGV.